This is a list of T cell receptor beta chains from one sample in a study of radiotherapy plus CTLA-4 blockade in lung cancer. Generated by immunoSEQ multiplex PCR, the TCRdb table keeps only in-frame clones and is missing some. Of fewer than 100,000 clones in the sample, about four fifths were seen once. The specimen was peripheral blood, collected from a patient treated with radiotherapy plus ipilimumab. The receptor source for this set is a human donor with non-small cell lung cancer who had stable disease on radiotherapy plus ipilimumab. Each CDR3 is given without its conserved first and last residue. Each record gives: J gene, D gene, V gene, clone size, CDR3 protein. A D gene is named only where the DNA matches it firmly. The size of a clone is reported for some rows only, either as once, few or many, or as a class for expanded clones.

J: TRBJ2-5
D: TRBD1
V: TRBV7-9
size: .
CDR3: ASSLRQGPRQETQY

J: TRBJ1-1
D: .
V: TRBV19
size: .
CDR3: ASSFLQGVAEAF

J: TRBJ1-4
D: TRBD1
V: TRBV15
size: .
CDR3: ATSRSGTGWATNEKLF

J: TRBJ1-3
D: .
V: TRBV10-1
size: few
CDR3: ASSDSGLRSGNTIY

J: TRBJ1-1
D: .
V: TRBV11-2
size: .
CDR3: ASRAFGHSNTEAF

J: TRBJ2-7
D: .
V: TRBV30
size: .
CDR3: ACQNRIPLFEQY

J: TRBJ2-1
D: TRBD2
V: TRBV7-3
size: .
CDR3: ASSPGGTSYNEQF

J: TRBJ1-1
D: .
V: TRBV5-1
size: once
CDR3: ASSNGNTEAF

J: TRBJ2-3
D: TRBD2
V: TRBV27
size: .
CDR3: ASSTPGGGGLAHTDTQY

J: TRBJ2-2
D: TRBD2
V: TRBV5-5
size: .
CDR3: ASSSGLAATNTGELF

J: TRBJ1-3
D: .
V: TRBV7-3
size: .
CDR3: ASSLRGLGGAGNTIY

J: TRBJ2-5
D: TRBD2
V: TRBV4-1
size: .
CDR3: ASSQVGTSGGPLQETQY

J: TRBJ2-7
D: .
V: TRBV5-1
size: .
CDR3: ASSLDIAEQY

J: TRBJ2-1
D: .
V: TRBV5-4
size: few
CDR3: ASSSRRGRNEQF

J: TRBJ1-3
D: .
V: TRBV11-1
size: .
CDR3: ASSSGRDSGNTIY

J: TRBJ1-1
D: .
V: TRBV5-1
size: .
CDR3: ASSLLRPNTEAF

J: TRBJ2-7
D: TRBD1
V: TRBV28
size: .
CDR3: ASSSPGTGGSYEQY

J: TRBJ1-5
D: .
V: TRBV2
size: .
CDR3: ASSEMGRNQPQH

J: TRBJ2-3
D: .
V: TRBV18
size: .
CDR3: ASSRTADTQY

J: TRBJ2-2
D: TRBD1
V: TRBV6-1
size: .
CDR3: ATDDRGYGTGELF

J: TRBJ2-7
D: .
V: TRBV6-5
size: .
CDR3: ASTQGRGEVF

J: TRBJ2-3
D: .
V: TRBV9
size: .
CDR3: ASSVGGHNLDTQY

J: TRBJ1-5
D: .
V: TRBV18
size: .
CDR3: ASSPSGNNQPQH

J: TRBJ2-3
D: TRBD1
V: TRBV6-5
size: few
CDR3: ASSRTGANTQY

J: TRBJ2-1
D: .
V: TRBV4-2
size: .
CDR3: ASSRNWDEQF

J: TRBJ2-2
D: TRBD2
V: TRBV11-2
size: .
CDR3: ASSLISGGIGELF

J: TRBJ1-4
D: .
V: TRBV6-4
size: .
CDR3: ASSAYGTVGEKLF

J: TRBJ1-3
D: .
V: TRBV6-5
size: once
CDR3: ASSRGTTPGNTIY

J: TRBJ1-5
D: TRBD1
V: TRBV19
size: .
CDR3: ASSFQGAASNQPQH

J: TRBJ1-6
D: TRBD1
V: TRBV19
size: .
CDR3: ATVQGPRNSPLH

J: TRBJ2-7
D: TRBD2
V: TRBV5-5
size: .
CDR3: ASSGLATGEQY

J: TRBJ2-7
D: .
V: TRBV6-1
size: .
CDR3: ASRVRVGYYEQY

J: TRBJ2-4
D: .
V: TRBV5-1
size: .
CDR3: ASSLRPDVGKNIQY

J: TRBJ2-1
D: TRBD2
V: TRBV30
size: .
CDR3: AWSRGGSYNEQF

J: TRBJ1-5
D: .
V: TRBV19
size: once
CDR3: ASSIVDQPQH

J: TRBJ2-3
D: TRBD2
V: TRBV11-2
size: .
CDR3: ASSSGLAEDTQY

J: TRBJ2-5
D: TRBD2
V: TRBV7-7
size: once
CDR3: ASSLAGVQETQY

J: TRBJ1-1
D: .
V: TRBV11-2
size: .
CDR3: ASKQGFGFPEAF

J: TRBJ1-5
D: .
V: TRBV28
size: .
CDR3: ASSLTGLWEPQH

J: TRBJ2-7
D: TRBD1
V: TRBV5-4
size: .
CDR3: ASSVRDSYEQY

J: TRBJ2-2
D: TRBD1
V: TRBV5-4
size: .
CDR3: ASSLAHRGKNTGELF

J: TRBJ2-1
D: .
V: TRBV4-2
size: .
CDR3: ASSQPGPGGNEQF

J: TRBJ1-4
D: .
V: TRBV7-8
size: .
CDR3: ASSLEQASNEKLF

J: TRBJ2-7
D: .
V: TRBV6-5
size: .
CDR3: ASSYTREYEQY

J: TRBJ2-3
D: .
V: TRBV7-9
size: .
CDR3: ASSFPDTQY

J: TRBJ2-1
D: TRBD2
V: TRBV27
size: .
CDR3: ASSLSGRAGDEQF

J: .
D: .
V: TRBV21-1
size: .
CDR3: ASSKLDGYEQY

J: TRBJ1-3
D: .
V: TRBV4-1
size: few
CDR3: ASSQGGLTPGGNTIY

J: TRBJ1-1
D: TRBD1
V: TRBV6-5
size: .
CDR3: ASSSDRDVNTEAF

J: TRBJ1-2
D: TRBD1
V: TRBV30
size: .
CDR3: AWSGTGFSYT

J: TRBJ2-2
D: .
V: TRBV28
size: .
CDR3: ASARVGELF

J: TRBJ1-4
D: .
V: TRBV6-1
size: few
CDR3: ASILGGVSEKLF

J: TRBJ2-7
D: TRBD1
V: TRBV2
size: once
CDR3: ASSEALGTGGYEQY

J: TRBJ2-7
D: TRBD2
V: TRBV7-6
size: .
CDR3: ASSPLSGGAFYEQY

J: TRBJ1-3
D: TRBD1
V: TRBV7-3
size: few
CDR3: ASSSGTGGSAGNTIY

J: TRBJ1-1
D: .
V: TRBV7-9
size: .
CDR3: AVNRRGTEAF

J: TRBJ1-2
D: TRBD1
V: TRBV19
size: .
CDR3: ASLRTGGNGYT

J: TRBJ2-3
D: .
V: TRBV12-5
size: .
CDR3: ASGLGQSWNTQY

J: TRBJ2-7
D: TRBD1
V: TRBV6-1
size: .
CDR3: ASSASGTAYEQY

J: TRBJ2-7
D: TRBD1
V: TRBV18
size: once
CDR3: ASSIQGHEQY